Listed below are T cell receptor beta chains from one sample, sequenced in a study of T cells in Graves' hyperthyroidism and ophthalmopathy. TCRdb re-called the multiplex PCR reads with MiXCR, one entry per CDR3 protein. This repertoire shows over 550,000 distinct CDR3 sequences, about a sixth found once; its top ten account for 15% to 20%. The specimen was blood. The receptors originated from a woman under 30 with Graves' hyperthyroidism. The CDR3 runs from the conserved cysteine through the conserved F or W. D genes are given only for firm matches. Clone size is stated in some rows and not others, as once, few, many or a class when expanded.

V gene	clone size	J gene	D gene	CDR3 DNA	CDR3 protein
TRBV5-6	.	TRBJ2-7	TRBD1	TGTGCCAGCAGCCCGGACAGGGAAGGGAACGAGCAGTACTTC	CASSPDREGNEQYF
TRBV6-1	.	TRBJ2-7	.	TGTGCCAGCTCCGCTAGTATGGGCTCCGAGCAGTACTTC	CASSASMGSEQYF
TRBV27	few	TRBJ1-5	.	TGTGCCAGCAGTCGTTCAGGGGCGGGTAGCAATCAGCCCCAGCATTTT	CASSRSGAGSNQPQHF
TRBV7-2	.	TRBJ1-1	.	TGTGCCAGCAGCTTAAGTAGGGGGGTCATGAACACTGAAGCTCTCTTT	CASSLSRGVMNTEALF
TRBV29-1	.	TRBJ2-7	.	TGCAGCGTTGAGTCGGCCAGGTACTACGAGCAGTACTTC	CSVESARYYEQYF
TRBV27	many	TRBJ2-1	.	TGTGCCAGCAGTGAGTCCCTAGCATCCGGTGGCAATGAGCAGTTCTTC	CASSESLASGGNEQFF
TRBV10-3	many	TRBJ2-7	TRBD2	TGTGCCATCAGTCTAGCGGGAGCTTCCTACGAGCAGTACTTC	CAISLAGASYEQYF
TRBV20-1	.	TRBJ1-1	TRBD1	TGCAGTGCTAGACCTACAGGGGGCTACACTGAAGCTTTCTTT	CSARPTGGYTEAFF
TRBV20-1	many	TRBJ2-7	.	TGCAGTGCTAGAGATGACGGGAACGCGCACGAGCAGTACTTC	CSARDDGNAHEQYF
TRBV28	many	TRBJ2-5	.	TGTGCCAGCAGCCTCCTCTGGGGGATCAAAGAGACCCAGTACTTC	CASSLLWGIKETQYF
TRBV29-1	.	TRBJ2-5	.	TGCAGCGTTGTTCCCCGGGGTAGCGAGACCCAGTACTTC	CSVVPRGSETQYF
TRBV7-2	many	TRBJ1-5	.	TGTGCCAGCAGCTCTAGTGGACACAGGACGGATCAGCCCCAGCATTTT	CASSSSGHRTDQPQHF
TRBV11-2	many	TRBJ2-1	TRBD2	TGTGCCAGCAGCCTCCTAGCGGGAACCTCCTACAATGAGCAGTTCTTC	CASSLLAGTSYNEQFF
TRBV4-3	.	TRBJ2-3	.	TGCGCCAGCAGCCAAGTGGAGGGGGCGGAAGATACGCAGTATTTT	CASSQVEGAEDTQYF
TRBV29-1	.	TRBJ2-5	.	TGCAGCGTTTCCGGGAAGCCGGGCTCAGAGACCCAGTACTTC	CSVSGKPGSETQYF
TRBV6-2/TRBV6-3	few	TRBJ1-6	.	TGTGCCAGCAGTTATTCCCTCCGGGGACCGAGCTCCTATAATTCACCCCTCCACTTT	CASSYSLRGPSSYNSPLHF
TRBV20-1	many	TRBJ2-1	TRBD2	TGCAGTGCTAGCGGGAGGCCGCCAAATTTGGACAATGAGCAGTTCTTC	CSASGRPPNLDNEQFF
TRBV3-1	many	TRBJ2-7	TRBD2	TGTGCCAGCAGCGATGCGGGGGGGTCCCACGAGCAGTACTTC	CASSDAGGSHEQYF
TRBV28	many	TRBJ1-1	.	TGTGCCAGCAGAACTCAAAAAACTGAAGCTTTCTTT	CASRTQKTEAFF
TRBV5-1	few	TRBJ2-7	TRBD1	TGCGCCAGCAGCTGGAACCGGGACAGGGCCTACGAGCAGTACTTC	CASSWNRDRAYEQYF
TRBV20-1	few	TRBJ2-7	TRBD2	TGCAGTGCTAGGGACCCGGGACTAGGTCCCTACGAGCAGTACTTC	CSARDPGLGPYEQYF
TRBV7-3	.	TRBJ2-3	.	TGTGCCAGCAGCTTATACCCTCGGGGGTCGAATTATACGCAGTATTTT	CASSLYPRGSNYTQYF
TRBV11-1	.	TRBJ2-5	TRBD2	TGTGCCAGCAGCCTAGGGACTAGCGGCGAGTACCAAGAGACCCAGTACTTC	CASSLGTSGEYQETQYF